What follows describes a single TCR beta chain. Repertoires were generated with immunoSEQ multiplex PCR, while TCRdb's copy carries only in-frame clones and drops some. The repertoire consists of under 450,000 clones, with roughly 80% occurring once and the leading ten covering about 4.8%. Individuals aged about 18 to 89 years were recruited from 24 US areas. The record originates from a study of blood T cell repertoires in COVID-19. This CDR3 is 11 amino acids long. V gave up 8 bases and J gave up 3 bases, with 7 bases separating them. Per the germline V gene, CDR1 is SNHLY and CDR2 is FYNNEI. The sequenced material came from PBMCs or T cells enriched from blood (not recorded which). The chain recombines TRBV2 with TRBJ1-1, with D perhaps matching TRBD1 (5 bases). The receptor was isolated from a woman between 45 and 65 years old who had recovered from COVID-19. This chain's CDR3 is CASQTDTEAFF. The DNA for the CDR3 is TGTGCCAGCCAGACAGACACTGAAGCTTTCTTT.